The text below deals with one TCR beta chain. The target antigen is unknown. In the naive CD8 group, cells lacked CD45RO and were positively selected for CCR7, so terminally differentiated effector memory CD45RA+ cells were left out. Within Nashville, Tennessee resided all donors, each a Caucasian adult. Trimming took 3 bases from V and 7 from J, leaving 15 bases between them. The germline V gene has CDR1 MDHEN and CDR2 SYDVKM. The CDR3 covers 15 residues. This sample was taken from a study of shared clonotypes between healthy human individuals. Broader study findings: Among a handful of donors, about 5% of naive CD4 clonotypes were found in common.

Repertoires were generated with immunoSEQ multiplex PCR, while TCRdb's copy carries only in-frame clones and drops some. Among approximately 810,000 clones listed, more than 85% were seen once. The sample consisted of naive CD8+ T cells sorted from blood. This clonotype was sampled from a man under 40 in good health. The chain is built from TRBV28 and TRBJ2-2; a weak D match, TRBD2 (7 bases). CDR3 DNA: TGTGCCAGCAGTTTGGTCGGGGGGCGAGGCGGGGAGCTGTTTTTT. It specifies CASSLVGGRGGELFF.